What follows are 32 T cell receptor beta chains derived from one specimen sequenced in a study of T cells in Graves' hyperthyroidism and ophthalmopathy. RNA transcripts provided the source from which TCR beta CDR3 regions were amplified. HTBI primers drove first-round RT-PCR of the TCR CDR3. TCRdb analysed the multiplex PCR reads with MiXCR anew, one entry per CDR3 protein. The data show over 500,000 distinct CDR3 sequences, under 20% seen once. The sequenced material came from blood. These TCRs come from a woman aged 18-29 years with Graves' ophthalmopathy.

This clonotype was seen repeatedly, ten times or more. V and J are TRBV11-2 and TRBJ1-6; 7 nucleotides match TRBD1. The CDR3 loop spans 15 amino acids. J was trimmed by 8 bases and V by 1 base; bases with no gene match: 5. CDR1 is SGHAT and CDR2 is FQNNGV in the germline V gene. Here the CDR3 DNA reads TGTGCCAGCAGCTTAGGGACAGGCTCACATTCACCCCTCCACTTT. Amino acid sequence: CASSLGTGSHSPLHF.

This clonotype was counted a few times. This chain uses TRBV15 with TRBJ1-6; 9 positions match TRBD1. The CDR3 is 14 residues long. Germline loops: CDR1 LNHNV, CDR2 YYDKDF (reference sequence). V lost 5 bases and J lost 9; bases outside the gene matches: 5. The CDR3: CATSGRQGGSPLHF. CDR3 DNA: TGTGCCACCAGCGGAAGACAGGGGGGTTCACCCCTCCACTTT.

This clonotype was seen a few times. The chain uses TRBV3-1 and TRBJ2-5; TRBD1 might be the D (5 bases). With 5 bases removed from V and 6 bases from J, the gap between germline ends came to 13 bases. The CDR3 spans 13 residues. The germline V gene encodes CDR1 LGHDT and CDR2 YNNKEL (reference sequence). CDR3: CASSVRGGQTQYF. For the CDR3, the DNA is TGTGCCAGCAGCGTTAGGGGTGGACAGACCCAGTACTTC.

Only a few counts were recorded for this clonotype. J is TRBJ2-1 and V is TRBV7-2, with 12 bases aligning to TRBD2. V was clipped by 1 base and J by 0 bases; unmatched bases: 4. Germline V gene data show CDR1 as SGHTA and CDR2 as FQGNSA. The CDR3 extends over 18 amino acids. The CDR3: CASSLGGLAGSSYNEQFF. In DNA form, the CDR3 reads TGTGCCAGCAGCTTAGGAGGACTAGCGGGGAGCTCCTACAATGAGCAGTTCTTC.

This clonotype was picked up many times. This chain uses TRBV11-3 with TRBJ2-1, with TRBD2 matching 7 bases. Germline values: CDR1 SGHNT, CDR2 YENEEA. J was trimmed by 5 bases and V by 5 bases; bases with no gene match: 9. The CDR3 runs to 15 residues. The CDR3 protein is CASSPREGPDNEQFF. The CDR3 DNA reads as TGTGCCAGCAGCCCCAGGGAGGGCCCGGACAATGAGCAGTTCTTC.

This clonotype came up many times. This sequence joins TRBV10-3 and TRBJ2-7, with TRBD1 matching 9 bases. Germline V gene sequence: CDR1 ENHRY, CDR2 SYGVKD. CDR3 length: 13 amino acids. Trimming at V came to 11 bases and at J to 1 base, leaving 6 bases not matched to a gene. CDR3 residues: CAVRTGDSYEQYF. CDR3 in DNA: TGTGCCGTACGGACAGGGGATTCCTACGAGCAGTACTTC.

This clonotype was seen ten or more times. The chain is built from TRBV20-1 and TRBJ2-7; D may be TRBD2 (5 bases). The CDR3 has 13 amino acids. Germline CDR1 DFQATT, CDR2 SNEGSKA (reference sequence). Trimming cost V 5 bases and J 5 bases, with 16 bases left between them. The CDR3 loop reads CSAPYEASNEQYF. CDR3 DNA sequence: TGCAGTGCTCCCTACGAAGCTAGCAACGAGCAGTACTTC.

This clonotype was seen at least ten times. The chain has TRBV12-3 or TRBV12-4 and TRBJ2-3, with unresolved D. The CDR3 covers 15 residues. V lost 0 bases to trimming and J lost 6 bases, with 13 bases between them. The CDR3 DNA reads as TGTGCCAGCAGTTTAGCGGTTGGGTCCGACGATACGCAGTATTTT. Protein product: CASSLAVGSDDTQYF.

In this sample, this clonotype turned up many times. This chain links TRBV6-5 with TRBJ1-2; 7 bases align to TRBD1. Per germline, CDR1 MNHEY and CDR2 SVGAGI. This CDR3 is built from 17 residues. V lost 1 base and J lost 4; bases outside the gene matches: 12. CDR3 bases: TGTGCCAGCAGTTACTACCTTCAAGACAGGGAGGCCTATGGCTACACCTTC. It encodes CASSYYLQDREAYGYTF.

This clonotype was recorded a few times. The V and J genes are TRBV6-4 and TRBJ1-6; 9 nucleotides agree with TRBD1. CDR1 and CDR2 (germline): MRHNA, SNTAGT. V gave up 3 bases and J gave up 6 bases; unmatched junction bases: 3. This CDR3 has 15 amino acids. The CDR3 DNA reads TGTGCCAGCAGTGAATTGGGACAGGGTAATTCACCCCTCCACTTT. Its protein product is CASSELGQGNSPLHF.

This chain joins TRBV29-1 and TRBJ2-5, with 7 bases that match TRBD1. CDR1 and CDR2 (germline): SQVTM, ANQGSEA. The CDR3 runs 15 residues. Trimming at V came to 3 bases and at J to 1 base, leaving 8 bases not matched to a gene. The CDR3 spells CSVDQVGTAQETQYF. CDR3 nucleotides: TGCAGCGTTGACCAAGTTGGGACAGCCCAAGAGACCCAGTACTTC.

In this sample, this clonotype turned up many times. This chain links TRBV15 with TRBJ2-7; weak D call: TRBD2 (5 bases). The CDR3 has 14 residues. Trimming removed 3 bases at V and 2 bases at J, with 11 bases between. The germline V gene has CDR1 LNHNV and CDR2 YYDKDF (reference sequence). CDR3 DNA: TGTGCCACCAGCAGGTCCGGGGTTACCTACGAGCAGTACTTC. This gives the protein CATSRSGVTYEQYF.

The chain recombines TRBV28 with TRBJ1-2; TRBD1 might be the D (6 bases). The germline V gene encodes CDR1 MDHEN and CDR2 SYDVKM. This CDR3 is 15 amino acids long. V was clipped by 6 bases and J by 2 bases, with 16 bases between them. The CDR3 protein is CASRGTQGLNYGYTF. The DNA of the CDR3 is TGTGCCAGCAGAGGAACACAGGGCCTCAACTATGGCTACACCTTC.

This clonotype has more than one count but fewer than ten. The chain couples TRBV29-1 to TRBJ2-3; TRBD2 matches 12 bases. The CDR3 extends over 16 amino acids. V lost 7 bases, J lost 5 bases, and 13 bases stayed unmatched. Germline assignment: CDR1 SQVTM and CDR2 ANQGSEA. This chain's CDR3 is CSGYGRLAGVGDTQYF. DNA for the CDR3: TGCAGCGGCTATGGTAGACTAGCGGGAGTCGGAGATACGCAGTATTTT.

This clonotype has ten or more counts. The CDR3 coding sequence is TGTGCCAGCAGTAACCGACTAGCGGATTACAATGAGCAGTTCTTC. It specifies CASSNRLADYNEQFF. The chain links TRBV6-1 to TRBJ2-1, with TRBD2 matching 9 bases. J gave up 4 bases and V 5 bases, and 6 bases lay outside the gene matches. Germline values: CDR1 MNHNS, CDR2 SASEGT. This CDR3 is built from 15 residues.

The chain combines TRBV20-1 with TRBJ1-1; D is ambiguous. The ends were cut back, 1 base at V and 7 bases at J, with 7 bases in the middle. The CDR3 has 11 amino acids. In germline, CDR1 is DFQATT, CDR2 SNEGSKA (reference sequence). CDR3 sequence reads: CSARGRDEAFF. The CDR3 DNA is TGCAGTGCTAGAGGTCGGGATGAAGCTTTCTTT.

This clonotype has a count of ten or more. The CDR3 region has the DNA TGTGCCAGCAGCTTAGGGATCACTCCTGGGGAAAAACTGTTTTTT. It codes for CASSLGITPGEKLFF. The chain carries TRBV13 and TRBJ1-4; D is undetermined. Between the trimmed V and J ends, which lost 0 bases and 8 bases, there was a span of 13 bases. Germline CDR1 and CDR2: PRHDT and FYEKMQ (reference sequence). The CDR3 length is 15 residues.

This clonotype was observed at least ten times. The rearrangement uses TRBV30 and TRBJ2-7, with 14 bases matching TRBD2. Germline V gene lookup returns CDR1 GTSNPN and CDR2 SVGIG (reference sequence). The V gene end was trimmed by 3 bases and the J gene end by 4 bases; junction bases not matched to a gene: 2. There are 14 residues in the CDR3. CDR3 region: CAWSGTSGRYEQYF. In nucleotides, the CDR3 is TGTGCCTGGAGCGGGACTAGCGGGAGATACGAGCAGTACTTC.

This clonotype was counted many times. The chain recombines TRBV28 with TRBJ2-3; 8 bases align to TRBD2. CDR1 is MDHEN and CDR2 is SYDVKM in the germline V gene. The V segment lost 3 bases and the J segment 0 bases; nucleotides outside the gene matches: 2. The CDR3 spans 15 residues. CDR3 sequence: CASSLRGDSTDTQYF. The CDR3 DNA sequence: TGTGCCAGCAGTTTGCGGGGGGATAGCACAGATACGCAGTATTTT.

The chain carries TRBV9 and TRBJ1-4; the match to TRBD1 covers 8 bases. The V gene end was trimmed by 4 bases and the J gene end by 7 bases; junction bases not matched to a gene: 9. This CDR3 spans 15 amino acids. CDR1 is SGDLS, CDR2 YYNGEE, per germline. DNA of the CDR3: TGTGCCAGCAGCCTACGGACAGGGTTGGGTGAAAAACTGTTTTTT. It yields the protein CASSLRTGLGEKLFF.

This clonotype was found many times. This chain uses TRBV7-2 with TRBJ2-1; D may correspond to TRBD1 or TRBD2 (5 bases each). V was shortened by 5 bases and J by 3 bases, with 20 bases between the two germline ends. Germline CDR1 SGHTA, CDR2 FQGNSA. There are 17 residues in the CDR3. The CDR3 DNA follows: TGTGCCAGCAGCAAACCGGGACCCCCGGCGGGCTACAATGAGCAGTTCTTC. This translates into CASSKPGPPAGYNEQFF.

This clonotype was counted only a few times. This chain connects TRBV6-1 to TRBJ1-4, with D perhaps matching TRBD1 (6 bases). The CDR3 totals 15 residues. V dropped 8 bases and J dropped 6 bases, with 19 bases sitting between them. CDR1 and CDR2 (germline): MNHNS, SASEGT. The CDR3 region has the DNA TGTGCCAGCGGGCTCTCACAGGGTAAACATGAAAAACTGTTTTTT. Protein: CASGLSQGKHEKLFF.

The V call is TRBV5-1, the J call TRBJ1-2, with D perhaps TRBD1 (6 bases). V was pared by 0 bases and J by 0 bases, with 12 bases between. Germline V gene data show CDR1 as SGHRS and CDR2 as YFSETQ. The length of the CDR3 is 16 residues. CDR3: CASSLAGTLPNYGYTF. The CDR3 nucleotides read TGCGCCAGCAGCTTGGCCGGGACACTTCCTAACTATGGCTACACCTTC.

This clonotype has a count of ten or more. The rearrangement joins TRBV28 to TRBJ1-1; D may be TRBD1 (6 bases). V lost 3 bases, J lost 3 bases, and 20 bases lay in between. Germline CDR1 reads MDHEN; CDR2 reads SYDVKM. CDR3 length: 17 amino acids. CDR3 in amino acids: CASSFGAGRGSDTEAFF. As DNA, the CDR3 is TGTGCCAGCAGTTTTGGTGCGGGGAGGGGGTCGGACACTGAAGCTTTCTTT.

This clonotype was counted at least ten times. The genes are TRBV3-1 and TRBJ2-2; TRBD1 might be the D (5 bases). The V gene's germline CDR1 is LGHDT and CDR2 YNNKEL (reference sequence). The CDR3 extends over 14 amino acids. Deletions cut 0 bases from V and 3 bases from J, with 5 bases between. CDR3 nucleotides: TGTGCCAGCAGCCAAGAAGGGGACACCGGGGAGCTGTTTTTT. Amino acids: CASSQEGDTGELFF.

This chain connects TRBV19 to TRBJ1-2; D is possibly TRBD1 (5 bases). The CDR3 has 17 amino acids. V gave up 1 base and J gave up 8 bases, with 23 bases separating them. Germline CDR1 is LNHDA and CDR2 is SQIVND (reference sequence). CDR3 region: CASSIGSSGNRVRGYTF. The CDR3 nucleotides read TGTGCCAGTAGTATAGGAAGTTCAGGGAACAGAGTTCGAGGCTACACCTTC.

V and J are TRBV4-2 and TRBJ2-7; perhaps TRBD1 as D (6 bases). Germline CDR1 reads LGHNA; CDR2 reads YNFKEQ. The V end lost 3 bases, the J end lost 3 bases, and 12 bases lay between the germline ends. The CDR3 is 14 residues long. The CDR3 region has the DNA TGTGCCAGCAGCCAGGCCGGGACATACTACGAGCAGTACTTC. It codes for CASSQAGTYYEQYF.

The rearrangement links TRBV27 to TRBJ2-6; D uncertain. The CDR3 length is 15 residues. Trimming cost V 5 bases and J 1 base, with 9 bases left between them. Germline V gives CDR1 MNHEY, CDR2 SMNVEV (reference sequence). The CDR3, as DNA: TGTGCCAGCAGTCTACAGTATTCTGGGGCCAACGTCCTGACTTTC. This translates into CASSLQYSGANVLTF. Full variable domain (outside the CDR3, taken from reference TRBV27 and TRBJ2-6): EAQVTQNPRYLITVTGKKLTVTCSQNMNHEYMSWYRQDPGLGLRQIYYSMNVEVTDKGDVPEGYKVSRKEKRNFPLILESPSPNQTSLYFCASSLQYSGANVLTFGAGSRLTVL.

The table lists this clonotype with a few counts. This sequence joins TRBV7-9 and TRBJ1-2; 9 nucleotides align to TRBD1. V dropped 3 bases and J dropped 10; count of bases not matched to a gene: 3. Germline V gene sequence: CDR1 SEHNR, CDR2 FQNEAQ (reference sequence). The CDR3 runs to 12 residues. The CDR3 loop is CASSFRDRAYTF. As DNA, the CDR3 is TGTGCCAGCAGCTTTCGGGACAGGGCCTACACCTTC.

At least ten counts were recorded for this clonotype. V is TRBV6-1 and J is TRBJ2-6, with 9 bases fitting TRBD1. The V and J ends lost 4 bases and 2 bases, in that order; junction bases with no gene match: 3. This CDR3 is built from 16 residues. CDR1 and CDR2 (germline): MNHNS, SASEGT. The CDR3 DNA sequence: TGTGCCAGCAGTGGCACAGGGGGCGCTGGGGCCAACGTCCTGACTTTC. It encodes CASSGTGGAGANVLTF.

This clonotype showed up just a few times. V usage is TRBV4-2 and J usage is TRBJ1-5; 10 bases agree with TRBD1. Germline V gene lookup returns CDR1 LGHNA and CDR2 YNFKEQ. The CDR3 spans 17 residues. With V trimmed by 0 bases and J by 0 bases, 2 bases remained unmatched. In nucleotides, the CDR3 is TGTGCCAGCAGCCAAGAGGGACAGGGGTATAGCAATCAGCCCCAGCATTTT. Its translation is CASSQEGQGYSNQPQHF.

This clonotype has only one observation. This chain connects TRBV5-4 to TRBJ1-1, with D perhaps TRBD1 (5 bases). Trimming pared 0 bases from V and 4 bases from J, leaving 22 bases between. CDR1 is SGHNT and CDR2 is YYREEE in the germline V gene (reference sequence). The length of the CDR3 is 18 residues. This CDR3 is CASSLGLPGGGRSTEAFF. DNA of the CDR3: TGTGCCAGCAGCTTGGGGCTACCGGGTGGGGGGAGATCCACTGAAGCTTTCTTT.